Listed below are T cell receptor beta chains from one sample, sequenced in a study of cytomegalovirus exposure and HLA in healthy donors. Sequencing used immunoSEQ multiplex PCR; TCRdb keeps in-frame clones, though not all of them. Among about 170,000 clones listed, over 60% were seen once. Sequencing input: PBMCs. The receptor set was obtained from a girl under 18 in good health and CMV-seronegative. Each CDR3 is given with its conserved first and last residue. Each record gives: D gene, V gene, J gene, clone size, CDR3 protein, CDR3 DNA. The D gene is left open where the match is weak. Clone size is given for some rows only: seen once, a few or many times, or a class if the clone is expanded.

d_call: TRBD1
v_call: TRBV10-1
j_call: TRBJ2-7
clone_size: .
cdr3_aa: CANKPPGQTGEGYEQYF
cdr3_nt: TGCGCCAACAAACCTCCGGGACAGACCGGCGAGGGGTACGAGCAGTACTTC

d_call: .
v_call: TRBV10-3
j_call: TRBJ2-3
clone_size: .
cdr3_aa: CAISPGGGAGDTQYF
cdr3_nt: TGTGCCATCAGCCCCGGAGGAGGGGCGGGGGATACGCAGTATTTT

d_call: .
v_call: TRBV19
j_call: TRBJ2-7
clone_size: .
cdr3_aa: CASSYLFGSEQYF
cdr3_nt: TGTGCCAGTAGTTATCTGTTTGGTAGCGAGCAGTACTTC

d_call: TRBD2
v_call: TRBV7-7
j_call: TRBJ2-5
clone_size: .
cdr3_aa: CASSPGLAGPNKETQYF
cdr3_nt: TGTGCCAGCAGCCCTGGACTAGCGGGCCCGAACAAAGAGACCCAGTACTTC

d_call: TRBD2
v_call: TRBV7-3
j_call: TRBJ2-1
clone_size: .
cdr3_aa: CASSLGGGANEQFF
cdr3_nt: TGTGCCAGCAGCTTGGGCGGGGGGGCTAATGAGCAGTTCTTC

d_call: .
v_call: TRBV7-9
j_call: TRBJ2-7
clone_size: .
cdr3_aa: CASSSPLAGGYEQYF
cdr3_nt: TGTGCCAGCAGCTCCCCTTTGGCAGGGGGGTACGAGCAGTACTTC

d_call: TRBD1
v_call: TRBV4-1
j_call: TRBJ2-6
clone_size: few
cdr3_aa: CASSRDRGFSSGANVLTF
cdr3_nt: TGCGCCAGCAGCCGCGACAGGGGTTTTTCCTCTGGGGCCAACGTCCTGACTTTC

d_call: TRBD1
v_call: TRBV5-1
j_call: TRBJ1-2
clone_size: .
cdr3_aa: CASSPDSPGTANYGYTF
cdr3_nt: TGCGCCAGCAGCCCGGATTCTCCCGGGACAGCTAACTATGGCTACACCTTC

d_call: .
v_call: TRBV12-5
j_call: TRBJ2-3
clone_size: .
cdr3_aa: CASGAAWTGDTQYF
cdr3_nt: TGTGCTAGTGGTGCCGCATGGACTGGCGATACGCAGTATTTT

d_call: .
v_call: TRBV18
j_call: TRBJ1-1
clone_size: .
cdr3_aa: CASSPPSGMNTEAFF
cdr3_nt: TGTGCCAGCTCACCACCTAGCGGTATGAACACTGAAGCTTTCTTT

d_call: TRBD1
v_call: TRBV27
j_call: TRBJ1-4
clone_size: .
cdr3_aa: CASSPTTGDNEKLFF
cdr3_nt: TGTGCCAGCAGTCCGACGACAGGGGATAATGAAAAACTGTTTTTT

d_call: TRBD2
v_call: TRBV11-2
j_call: TRBJ2-2
clone_size: .
cdr3_aa: CASSSELAGGPWELFF
cdr3_nt: TGTGCCAGCAGCTCCGAACTAGCGGGGGGGCCCTGGGAGCTGTTTTTT

d_call: TRBD1
v_call: TRBV7-6
j_call: TRBJ2-2
clone_size: .
cdr3_aa: CASTITGDNTGELFF
cdr3_nt: TGTGCCAGCACTATCACAGGGGATAACACCGGGGAGCTGTTTTTT

d_call: .
v_call: TRBV5-4
j_call: TRBJ1-3
clone_size: .
cdr3_aa: CASSSGAGGLGNTIYF
cdr3_nt: TGTGCCAGCAGCTCCGGTGCGGGGGGACTGGGAAACACCATATATTTT

d_call: TRBD1
v_call: TRBV29-1
j_call: TRBJ2-4
clone_size: .
cdr3_aa: CSVEETGGSIQYF
cdr3_nt: TGCAGCGTTGAAGAAACAGGGGGAAGTATTCAGTACTTC

d_call: TRBD1
v_call: TRBV25-1
j_call: TRBJ1-2
clone_size: .
cdr3_aa: CASSDRGRREGYTF
cdr3_nt: TGTGCCAGCAGTGACAGGGGGCGCAGGGAGGGCTACACCTTC

d_call: TRBD1
v_call: TRBV7-2
j_call: TRBJ2-7
clone_size: .
cdr3_aa: CASSIQGGKDEQYF
cdr3_nt: TGTGCCAGCAGCATACAGGGGGGTAAGGACGAGCAGTACTTC

d_call: TRBD1
v_call: TRBV6-1
j_call: TRBJ1-1
clone_size: many
cdr3_aa: CAIRTGEGGEAFF
cdr3_nt: TGTGCCATCCGAACAGGGGAAGGAGGCGAAGCTTTCTTT

d_call: .
v_call: TRBV25-1
j_call: TRBJ1-1
clone_size: .
cdr3_aa: CASRDSYSGGVTEAFF
cdr3_nt: TGTGCCAGCAGAGACTCTTACTCCGGGGGGGTGACCGAAGCTTTCTTT

d_call: .
v_call: TRBV11-2
j_call: TRBJ1-2
clone_size: .
cdr3_aa: CASSLDRGGDYGYTF
cdr3_nt: TGTGCCAGCAGCTTAGATCGGGGGGGGGACTATGGCTACACCTTC

d_call: .
v_call: TRBV4-1
j_call: TRBJ1-4
clone_size: .
cdr3_aa: CASSHADRFTTNEKLFF
cdr3_nt: TGCGCCAGCAGCCACGCCGACAGATTTACAACTAATGAAAAACTGTTTTTT

d_call: .
v_call: TRBV6-1
j_call: TRBJ2-5
clone_size: .
cdr3_aa: CASSPTGETQYF
cdr3_nt: TGTGCCAGCAGTCCCACAGGGGAGACCCAGTACTTC

d_call: TRBD2
v_call: TRBV10-1
j_call: TRBJ2-1
clone_size: .
cdr3_aa: CASSGTSGKKSKPSSYNEQFF
cdr3_nt: TGCGCCAGCAGTGGGACTAGCGGGAAAAAATCTAAGCCGAGCTCCTACAATGAGCAGTTCTTC

d_call: TRBD1
v_call: TRBV27
j_call: TRBJ1-2
clone_size: few
cdr3_aa: CASRDQGASDGYTF
cdr3_nt: TGTGCCAGCAGAGATCAGGGGGCATCTGATGGCTACACCTTC

d_call: .
v_call: TRBV6-5
j_call: TRBJ2-3
clone_size: .
cdr3_aa: CASSQDSHTDTQYF
cdr3_nt: TGTGCCAGCAGTCAGGACAGTCACACAGATACGCAGTATTTT

d_call: TRBD1
v_call: TRBV5-1
j_call: TRBJ2-2
clone_size: once
cdr3_aa: CASKATGGPGELFF
cdr3_nt: TGCGCCAGCAAGGCGACAGGGGGGCCCGGGGAGCTGTTTTTT

d_call: .
v_call: TRBV5-8
j_call: TRBJ2-7
clone_size: .
cdr3_aa: CASSRLTGQGYEQYF
cdr3_nt: TGTGCCAGCAGCCGACTTACGGGTCAAGGCTACGAGCAGTACTTC

d_call: TRBD1
v_call: TRBV7-7
j_call: TRBJ2-5
clone_size: .
cdr3_aa: CASSPGTGLKETQYF
cdr3_nt: TGTGCCAGCAGCCCCGGGACAGGGTTAAAAGAGACCCAGTACTTC

d_call: .
v_call: TRBV6-5
j_call: TRBJ1-2
clone_size: .
cdr3_aa: CASSYGGGSNYGYTF
cdr3_nt: TGTGCCAGCAGTTATGGAGGTGGCAGCAACTATGGCTACACCTTC

d_call: TRBD2
v_call: TRBV6-1
j_call: TRBJ2-3
clone_size: .
cdr3_aa: CASSEQAGGPDTQYF
cdr3_nt: TGTGCCAGCAGTGAACAAGCGGGGGGGCCGGATACGCAGTATTTT

d_call: TRBD2
v_call: TRBV6-1
j_call: TRBJ2-1
clone_size: .
cdr3_aa: CASKTSGYNEQFF
cdr3_nt: TGTGCCAGCAAGACTAGCGGTTACAATGAGCAGTTCTTC

d_call: TRBD2
v_call: TRBV9
j_call: TRBJ2-1
clone_size: .
cdr3_aa: CASSPTGGANNEQFF
cdr3_nt: TGTGCCAGCAGCCCTACCGGGGGGGCCAACAATGAGCAGTTCTTC

d_call: .
v_call: TRBV5-4
j_call: TRBJ1-2
clone_size: .
cdr3_aa: CASSLGQPPGGYTF
cdr3_nt: TGTGCCAGCAGCTTGGGACAGCCACCCGGTGGCTACACCTTC

d_call: TRBD1
v_call: TRBV5-1
j_call: TRBJ1-2
clone_size: .
cdr3_aa: CASSPGTAGYTF
cdr3_nt: TGCGCCAGCAGCCCGGGGACAGCGGGTTACACCTTC

d_call: TRBD2
v_call: TRBV18
j_call: TRBJ2-3
clone_size: .
cdr3_aa: CASSPAGGGNTQYF
cdr3_nt: TGTGCCAGCTCACCAGCGGGGGGAGGAAATACGCAGTATTTT

d_call: TRBD1
v_call: TRBV5-1
j_call: TRBJ2-7
clone_size: once
cdr3_aa: CASRPFDRVYEQYF
cdr3_nt: TGCGCCAGCAGGCCCTTCGACAGGGTATACGAGCAGTACTTC

d_call: TRBD1
v_call: TRBV7-6
j_call: TRBJ1-4
clone_size: .
cdr3_aa: CASSPGYRGPGEKLFF
cdr3_nt: TGTGCCAGCAGCCCCGGGTATAGGGGGCCGGGTGAAAAACTGTTTTTT

d_call: .
v_call: TRBV5-1
j_call: TRBJ2-3
clone_size: few
cdr3_aa: CASCGRSGDFTQYF
cdr3_nt: TGCGCCAGCTGTGGCAGGTCAGGTGATTTTACGCAGTATTTT

d_call: .
v_call: TRBV5-1
j_call: TRBJ1-1
clone_size: .
cdr3_aa: CASSPLTSPYTEAFF
cdr3_nt: TGCGCCAGCAGCCCCCTGACAAGCCCTTACACTGAAGCTTTCTTT

d_call: TRBD2
v_call: TRBV4-1
j_call: TRBJ2-3
clone_size: .
cdr3_aa: CASSYTSGDTDTQYF
cdr3_nt: TGCGCCAGCAGCTACACTAGCGGGGATACAGATACGCAGTATTTT

d_call: TRBD2
v_call: TRBV11-2
j_call: TRBJ2-3
clone_size: once
cdr3_aa: CASSLATSGPTDTQYF
cdr3_nt: TGTGCCAGCAGCTTAGCCACTAGCGGGCCGACAGATACGCAGTATTTT

d_call: .
v_call: TRBV5-1
j_call: TRBJ1-2
clone_size: once
cdr3_aa: CASSQSRPEGYTF
cdr3_nt: TGCGCCAGCAGCCAGAGCCGGCCGGAGGGCTACACCTTC

d_call: .
v_call: TRBV2
j_call: TRBJ1-2
clone_size: once
cdr3_aa: CASSDLGDGYTF
cdr3_nt: TGTGCCAGCAGTGATCTAGGGGATGGCTACACCTTC

d_call: .
v_call: TRBV6-6
j_call: TRBJ1-5
clone_size: .
cdr3_aa: CASSPNGSNQPQHF
cdr3_nt: TGTGCCAGCAGCCCCAACGGTAGCAATCAGCCCCAGCATTTT

d_call: .
v_call: TRBV6-1
j_call: TRBJ1-1
clone_size: .
cdr3_aa: CASRGDVGTEAFF
cdr3_nt: TGTGCCAGCAGGGGCGATGTAGGCACTGAAGCTTTCTTT

d_call: TRBD1
v_call: TRBV6-5
j_call: TRBJ1-2
clone_size: .
cdr3_aa: CASSGTGTYTF
cdr3_nt: TGTGCCAGCAGCGGGACAGGCACCTACACCTTC

d_call: .
v_call: TRBV10-3
j_call: TRBJ2-7
clone_size: .
cdr3_aa: CAISESRGNWQYF
cdr3_nt: TGTGCCATCAGTGAGAGTAGGGGGAATTGGCAGTACTTC

d_call: TRBD1
v_call: TRBV6-5
j_call: TRBJ1-5
clone_size: once
cdr3_aa: CASSQGTGNQPQHF
cdr3_nt: TGTGCCAGCAGCCAAGGGACAGGCAATCAGCCCCAGCATTTT

d_call: TRBD1
v_call: TRBV2
j_call: TRBJ1-5
clone_size: .
cdr3_aa: CASSPRTGTNQPQHF
cdr3_nt: TGTGCCAGCAGTCCGAGGACAGGTACTAATCAGCCCCAGCATTTT

d_call: .
v_call: TRBV19
j_call: TRBJ2-5
clone_size: .
cdr3_aa: CASSPLLRETQYF
cdr3_nt: TGTGCCAGTAGCCCACTCCTACGTGAGACCCAGTACTTC

d_call: .
v_call: TRBV2
j_call: TRBJ1-4
clone_size: .
cdr3_aa: CASSQGPNEKLFF
cdr3_nt: TGTGCCAGCAGTCAGGGTCCTAATGAAAAACTGTTTTTT

d_call: .
v_call: TRBV1
j_call: TRBJ2-5
clone_size: few
cdr3_aa: CTKRGGPETQYF
cdr3_nt: TGCACAAAGCGGGGGGGCCCTGAGACCCAGTACTTC

d_call: .
v_call: TRBV11-2
j_call: TRBJ1-5
clone_size: .
cdr3_aa: CASSSWANQPQHF
cdr3_nt: TGTGCCAGCAGCTCTTGGGCGAATCAGCCCCAGCATTTT

d_call: TRBD1
v_call: TRBV7-9
j_call: TRBJ1-2
clone_size: .
cdr3_aa: CASSLGGGGPRYGYTF
cdr3_nt: TGTGCCAGCAGCTTAGGAGGGGGCGGGCCAAGGTATGGCTACACCTTC

d_call: TRBD2
v_call: TRBV7-9
j_call: TRBJ2-5
clone_size: .
cdr3_aa: CAGIAGDETQYF
cdr3_nt: TGTGCCGGTATAGCGGGGGACGAGACCCAGTACTTC

d_call: .
v_call: TRBV15
j_call: TRBJ1-2
clone_size: .
cdr3_aa: CATSRDQLSGGYTF
cdr3_nt: TGTGCCACCAGCAGAGATCAGCTTTCGGGGGGCTACACCTTC

d_call: .
v_call: TRBV7-6
j_call: TRBJ2-7
clone_size: .
cdr3_aa: CASSSVSAYEQYF
cdr3_nt: TGTGCCAGCAGCTCTGTTTCGGCCTACGAGCAGTACTTC

d_call: .
v_call: TRBV12-2
j_call: TRBJ2-1
clone_size: .
cdr3_aa: CASRPRIRGYEQFF
cdr3_nt: TGTGCAAGTCGCCCGAGGATCCGGGGGTATGAGCAGTTCTTC

d_call: TRBD1
v_call: TRBV7-9
j_call: TRBJ1-4
clone_size: .
cdr3_aa: CASSLTGEEKLFF
cdr3_nt: TGTGCCAGCAGCTTGACAGGGGAGGAAAAACTGTTTTTT

d_call: .
v_call: TRBV6-5
j_call: TRBJ2-7
clone_size: .
cdr3_aa: CASTSQTLSSYEQYF
cdr3_nt: TGTGCCAGCACCTCGCAGACTTTGAGCTCCTACGAGCAGTACTTC